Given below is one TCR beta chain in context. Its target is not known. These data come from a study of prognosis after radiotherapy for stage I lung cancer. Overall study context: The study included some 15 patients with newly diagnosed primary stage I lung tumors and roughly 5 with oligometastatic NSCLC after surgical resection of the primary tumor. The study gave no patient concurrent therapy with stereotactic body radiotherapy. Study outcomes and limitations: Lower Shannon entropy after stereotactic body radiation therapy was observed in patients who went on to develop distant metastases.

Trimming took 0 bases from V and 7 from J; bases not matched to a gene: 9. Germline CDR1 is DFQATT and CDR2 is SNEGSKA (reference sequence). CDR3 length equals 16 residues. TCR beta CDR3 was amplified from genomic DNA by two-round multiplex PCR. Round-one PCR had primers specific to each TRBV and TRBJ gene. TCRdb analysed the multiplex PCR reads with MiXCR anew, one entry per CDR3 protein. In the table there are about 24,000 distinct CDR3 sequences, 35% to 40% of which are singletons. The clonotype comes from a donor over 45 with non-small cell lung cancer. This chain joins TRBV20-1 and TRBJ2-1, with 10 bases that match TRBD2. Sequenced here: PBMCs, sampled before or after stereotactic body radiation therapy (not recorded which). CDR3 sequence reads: CSARESASGSPNEQFF. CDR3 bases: TGCAGTGCTAGAGAGTCCGCTAGCGGGAGTCCGAATGAGCAGTTCTTC.